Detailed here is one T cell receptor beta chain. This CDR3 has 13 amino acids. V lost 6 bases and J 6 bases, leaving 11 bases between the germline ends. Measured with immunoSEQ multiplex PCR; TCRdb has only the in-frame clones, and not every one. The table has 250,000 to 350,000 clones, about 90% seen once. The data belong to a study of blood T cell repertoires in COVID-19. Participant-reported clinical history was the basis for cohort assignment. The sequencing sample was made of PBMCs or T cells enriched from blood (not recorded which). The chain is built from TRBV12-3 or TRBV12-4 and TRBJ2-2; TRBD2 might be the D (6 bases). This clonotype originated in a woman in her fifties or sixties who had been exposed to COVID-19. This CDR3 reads CASSPTSPGELFF. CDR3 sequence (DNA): TGTGCCAGCAGCCCTACTAGCCCCGGGGAGCTGTTTTTT.